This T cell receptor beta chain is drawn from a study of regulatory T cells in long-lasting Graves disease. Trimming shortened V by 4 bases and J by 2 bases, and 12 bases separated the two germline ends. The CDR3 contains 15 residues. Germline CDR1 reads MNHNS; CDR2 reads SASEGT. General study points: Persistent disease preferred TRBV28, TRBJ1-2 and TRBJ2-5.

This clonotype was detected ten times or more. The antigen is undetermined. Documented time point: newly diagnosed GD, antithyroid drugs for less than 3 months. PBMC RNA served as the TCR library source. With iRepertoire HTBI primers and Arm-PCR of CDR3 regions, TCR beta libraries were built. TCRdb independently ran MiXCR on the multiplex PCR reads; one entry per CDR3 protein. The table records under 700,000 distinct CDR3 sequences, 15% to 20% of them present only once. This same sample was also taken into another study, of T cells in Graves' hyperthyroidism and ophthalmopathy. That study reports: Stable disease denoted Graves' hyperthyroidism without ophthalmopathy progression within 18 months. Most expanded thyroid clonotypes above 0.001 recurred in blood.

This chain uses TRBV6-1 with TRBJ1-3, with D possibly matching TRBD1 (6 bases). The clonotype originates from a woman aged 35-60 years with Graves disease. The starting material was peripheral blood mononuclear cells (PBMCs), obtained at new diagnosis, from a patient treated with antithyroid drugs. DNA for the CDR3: TGTGCCAGCAGTGGGACAGACAGAACTGGAAACACCATATATTTT. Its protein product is CASSGTDRTGNTIYF.